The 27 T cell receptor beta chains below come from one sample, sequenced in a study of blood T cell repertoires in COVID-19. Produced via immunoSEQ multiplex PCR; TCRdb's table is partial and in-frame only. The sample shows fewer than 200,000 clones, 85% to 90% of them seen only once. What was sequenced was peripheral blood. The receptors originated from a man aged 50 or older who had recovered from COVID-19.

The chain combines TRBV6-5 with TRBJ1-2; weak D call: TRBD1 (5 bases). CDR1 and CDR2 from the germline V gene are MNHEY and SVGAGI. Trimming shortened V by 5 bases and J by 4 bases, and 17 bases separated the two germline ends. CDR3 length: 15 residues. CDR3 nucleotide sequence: TGTGCCAGCAGTCTCCTCCGGCGGGACGTCTATGGCTACACCTTC. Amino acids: CASSLLRRDVYGYTF.

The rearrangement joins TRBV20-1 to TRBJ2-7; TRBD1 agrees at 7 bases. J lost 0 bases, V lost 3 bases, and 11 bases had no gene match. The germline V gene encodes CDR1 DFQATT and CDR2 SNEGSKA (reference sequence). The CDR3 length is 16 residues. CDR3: CSASKGAGVASYEQYF. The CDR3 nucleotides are TGCAGTGCTAGTAAGGGGGCAGGCGTCGCCTCCTACGAGCAGTACTTC.

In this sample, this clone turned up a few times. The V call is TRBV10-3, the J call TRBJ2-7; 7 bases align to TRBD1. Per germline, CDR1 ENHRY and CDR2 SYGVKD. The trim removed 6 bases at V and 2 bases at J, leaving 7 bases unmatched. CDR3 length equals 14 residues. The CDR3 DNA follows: TGTGCCATCAGCACCGGGACAGAAGCCTACGAGCAGTACTTC. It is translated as CAISTGTEAYEQYF.

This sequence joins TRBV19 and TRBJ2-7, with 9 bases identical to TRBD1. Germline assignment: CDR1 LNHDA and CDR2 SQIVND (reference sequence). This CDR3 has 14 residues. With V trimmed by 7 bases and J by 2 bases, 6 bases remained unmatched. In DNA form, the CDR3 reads TGTGCCAGTAAAACTACAGGGGGCACCTACGAGCAGTACTTC. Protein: CASKTTGGTYEQYF.

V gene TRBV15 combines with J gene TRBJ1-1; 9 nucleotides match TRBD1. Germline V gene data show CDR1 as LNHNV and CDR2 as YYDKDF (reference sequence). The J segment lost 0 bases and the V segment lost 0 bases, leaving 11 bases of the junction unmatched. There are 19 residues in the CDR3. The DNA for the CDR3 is TGTGCCACCAGCAGAGATCCCGCCGACAGGGGGGTTATGAACACTGAAGCTTTCTTT. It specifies CATSRDPADRGVMNTEAFF.

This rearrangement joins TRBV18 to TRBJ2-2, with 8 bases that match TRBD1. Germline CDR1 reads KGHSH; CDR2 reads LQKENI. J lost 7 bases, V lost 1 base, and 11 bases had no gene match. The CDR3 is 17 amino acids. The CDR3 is CASSPQQGAGRNGELFF. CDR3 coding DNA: TGTGCCAGCTCACCACAGCAGGGGGCCGGGCGTAACGGGGAGCTGTTTTTT.

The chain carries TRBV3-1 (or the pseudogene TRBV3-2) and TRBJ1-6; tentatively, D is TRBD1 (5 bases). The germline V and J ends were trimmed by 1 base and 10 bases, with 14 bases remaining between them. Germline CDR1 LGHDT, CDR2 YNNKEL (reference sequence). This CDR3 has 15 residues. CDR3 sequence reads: CASSQGIQGGSPLHF. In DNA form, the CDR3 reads TGTGCCAGCAGCCAAGGAATTCAGGGAGGGTCACCCCTCCACTTT.

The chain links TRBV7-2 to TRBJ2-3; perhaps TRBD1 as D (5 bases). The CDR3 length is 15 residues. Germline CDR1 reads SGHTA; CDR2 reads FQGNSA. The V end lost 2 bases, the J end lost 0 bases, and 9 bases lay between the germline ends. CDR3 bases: TGTGCCAGCAGCTTACAGGGTCCTAGCACAGATACGCAGTATTTT. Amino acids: CASSLQGPSTDTQYF.

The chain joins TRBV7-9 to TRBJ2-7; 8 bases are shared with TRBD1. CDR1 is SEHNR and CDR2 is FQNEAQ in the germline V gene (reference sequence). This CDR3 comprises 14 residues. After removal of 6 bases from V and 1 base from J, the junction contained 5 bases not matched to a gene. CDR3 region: CASRSGTGSYEQYF. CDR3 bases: TGTGCCAGCAGGTCCGGGACAGGATCCTACGAGCAGTACTTC.

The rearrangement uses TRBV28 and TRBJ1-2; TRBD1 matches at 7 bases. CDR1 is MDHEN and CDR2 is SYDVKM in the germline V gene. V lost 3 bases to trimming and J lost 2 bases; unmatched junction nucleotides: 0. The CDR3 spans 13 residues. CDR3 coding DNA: TGTGCCAGCAGTTTGGACAGGAACTATGGCTACACCTTC. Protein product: CASSLDRNYGYTF.

In DNA form, the CDR3 reads TGTGCCAGCAGTTACCCCCCTAAGAACACTGAAGCTTTCTTT. Protein sequence: CASSYPPKNTEAFF. The chain employs TRBV6-2 or TRBV6-3 and TRBJ1-1; no definite D call. CDR1 is MNHEY and CDR2 is SVGEGT in the germline V gene. CDR3 size: 14 residues. Between the trimmed V and J ends, which lost 2 bases and 1 base, there was a span of 8 bases.

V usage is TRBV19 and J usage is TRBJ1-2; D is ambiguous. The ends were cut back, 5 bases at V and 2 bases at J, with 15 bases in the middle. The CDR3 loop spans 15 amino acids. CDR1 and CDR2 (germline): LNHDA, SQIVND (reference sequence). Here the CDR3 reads CASSQVGVYNYGYTF. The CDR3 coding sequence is TGTGCCAGTAGTCAAGTGGGCGTATACAACTATGGCTACACCTTC.

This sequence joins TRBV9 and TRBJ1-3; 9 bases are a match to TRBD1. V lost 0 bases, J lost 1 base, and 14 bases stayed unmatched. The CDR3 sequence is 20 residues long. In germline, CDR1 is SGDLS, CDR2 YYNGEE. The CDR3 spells CASSVESPGQGLRSGNTIYF. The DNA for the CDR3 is TGTGCCAGCAGCGTAGAGTCCCCGGGACAGGGTCTTCGGTCTGGAAACACCATATATTTT.

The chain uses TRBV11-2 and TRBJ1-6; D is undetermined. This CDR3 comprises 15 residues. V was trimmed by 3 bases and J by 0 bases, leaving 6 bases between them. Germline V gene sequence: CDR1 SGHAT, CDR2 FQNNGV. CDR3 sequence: CASSFGSSYNSPLHF. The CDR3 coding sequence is TGTGCCAGCAGCTTCGGGAGCTCCTATAATTCACCCCTCCACTTT.

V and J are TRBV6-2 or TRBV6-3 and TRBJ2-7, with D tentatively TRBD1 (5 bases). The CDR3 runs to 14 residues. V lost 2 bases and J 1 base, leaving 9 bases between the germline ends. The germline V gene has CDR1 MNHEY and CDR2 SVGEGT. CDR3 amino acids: CASSYLQGSYEQYF. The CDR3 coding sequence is TGTGCCAGCAGTTACCTTCAGGGATCCTACGAGCAGTACTTC.

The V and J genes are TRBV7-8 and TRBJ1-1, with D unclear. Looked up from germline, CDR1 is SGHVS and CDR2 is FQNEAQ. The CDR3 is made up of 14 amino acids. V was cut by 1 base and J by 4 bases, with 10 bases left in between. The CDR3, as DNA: TGTGCCAGCAGCTTAGAGGTGCCGGGCACTGAAGCTTTCTTT. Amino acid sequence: CASSLEVPGTEAFF.

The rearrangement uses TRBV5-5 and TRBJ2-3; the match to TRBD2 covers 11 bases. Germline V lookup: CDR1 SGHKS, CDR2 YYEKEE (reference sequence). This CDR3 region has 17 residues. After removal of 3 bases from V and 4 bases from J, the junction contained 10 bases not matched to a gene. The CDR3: CASSSYILAGDSDTQYF. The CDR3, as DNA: TGTGCCAGCAGCTCTTATATACTAGCGGGGGATTCAGATACGCAGTATTTT.

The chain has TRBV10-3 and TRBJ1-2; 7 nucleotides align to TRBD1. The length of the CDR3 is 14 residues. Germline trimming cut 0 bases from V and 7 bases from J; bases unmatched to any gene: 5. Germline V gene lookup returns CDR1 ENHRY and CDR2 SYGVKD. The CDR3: CAISESARQGGYTF. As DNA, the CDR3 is TGTGCCATCAGTGAGTCCGCTAGACAGGGTGGCTACACCTTC.

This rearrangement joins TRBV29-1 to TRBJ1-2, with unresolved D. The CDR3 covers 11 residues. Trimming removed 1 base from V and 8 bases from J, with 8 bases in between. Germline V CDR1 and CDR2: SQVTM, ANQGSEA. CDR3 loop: CSVEAGLGYTF. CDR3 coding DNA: TGCAGCGTTGAAGCGGGTTTAGGCTACACCTTC.

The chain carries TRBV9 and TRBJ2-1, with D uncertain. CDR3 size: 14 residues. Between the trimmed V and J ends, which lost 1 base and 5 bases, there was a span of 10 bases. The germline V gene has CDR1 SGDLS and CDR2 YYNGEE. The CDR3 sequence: CASSVNSYDNEQFF. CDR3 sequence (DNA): TGTGCCAGCAGCGTAAATAGCTATGACAATGAGCAGTTCTTC.

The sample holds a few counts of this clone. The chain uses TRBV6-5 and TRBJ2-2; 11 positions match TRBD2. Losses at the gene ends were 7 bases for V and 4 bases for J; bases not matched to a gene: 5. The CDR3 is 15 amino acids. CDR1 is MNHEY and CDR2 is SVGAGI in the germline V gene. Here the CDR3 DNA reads TGTGCCAGCACCGAACTAGCGGGGGCCACCGGGGAGCTGTTTTTT. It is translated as CASTELAGATGELFF.

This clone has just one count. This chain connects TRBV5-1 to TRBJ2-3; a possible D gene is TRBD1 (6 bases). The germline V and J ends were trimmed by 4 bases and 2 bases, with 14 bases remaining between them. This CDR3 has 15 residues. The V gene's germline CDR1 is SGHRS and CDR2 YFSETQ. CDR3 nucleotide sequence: TGCGCCAGCAGCAGCGGACAGATTGACACAGATACGCAGTATTTT. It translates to CASSSGQIDTDTQYF.

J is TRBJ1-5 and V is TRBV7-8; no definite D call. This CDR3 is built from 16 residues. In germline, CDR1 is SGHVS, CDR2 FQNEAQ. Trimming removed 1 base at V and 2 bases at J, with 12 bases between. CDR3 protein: CASSLESGRGNQPQHF. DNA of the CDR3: TGTGCCAGCAGCTTAGAATCCGGGAGGGGCAATCAGCCCCAGCATTTT. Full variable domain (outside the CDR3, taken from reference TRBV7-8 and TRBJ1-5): GAGVSQSPRYKVAKRGQDVALRCDPISGHVSLFWYQQALGQGPEFLTYFQNEAQLDKSGLPSDRFFAERPEGSVSTLKIQRTQQEDSAVYLCASSLESGRGNQPQHFGDGTRLSIL.

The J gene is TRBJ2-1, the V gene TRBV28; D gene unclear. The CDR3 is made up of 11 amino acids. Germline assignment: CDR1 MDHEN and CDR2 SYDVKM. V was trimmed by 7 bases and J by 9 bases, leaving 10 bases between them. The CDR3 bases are TGTGCCAGCAACTTGATCCCTGAGCAGTTCTTC. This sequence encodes CASNLIPEQFF.

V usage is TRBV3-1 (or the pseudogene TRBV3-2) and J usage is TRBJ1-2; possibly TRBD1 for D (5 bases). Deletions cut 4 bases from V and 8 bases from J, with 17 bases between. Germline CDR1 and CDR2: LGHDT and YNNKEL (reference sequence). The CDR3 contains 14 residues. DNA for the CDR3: TGTGCCAGCAGCCTCCCGGGGGGTTCGCGAGGCTACACCTTC. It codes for CASSLPGGSRGYTF.

The CDR3: CASSLSRGSSTEAFF. The CDR3 nucleotides are TGTGCCAGCAGCCTTAGCAGGGGGTCGAGCACTGAAGCTTTCTTT. The chain has TRBV7-9 and TRBJ1-1, with 7 bases that match TRBD1. CDR1 SEHNR and CDR2 FQNEAQ come from the germline V gene (reference sequence). Losses at the gene ends were 5 bases for V and 4 bases for J; bases not matched to a gene: 10. This CDR3 is 15 amino acids long. The variable domain in full, with the rest retrieved from reference TRBV7-9 and TRBJ1-1, is DTGVSQNPRHKITKRGQNVTFRCDPISEHNRLYWYRQTLGQGPEFLTYFQNEAQLEKSRLLSDRFSAERPKGSFSTLEIQRTEQGDSAMYLCASSLSRGSSTEAFFGQGTRLTVV.

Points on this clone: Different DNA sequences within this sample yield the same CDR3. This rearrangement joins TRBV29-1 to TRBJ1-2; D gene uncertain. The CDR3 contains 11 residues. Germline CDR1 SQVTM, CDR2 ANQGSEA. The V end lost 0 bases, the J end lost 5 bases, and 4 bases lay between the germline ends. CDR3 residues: CSVEDQYGYTF. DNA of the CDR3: TGCAGCGTTGAAGATCAGTATGGCTACACCTTC.